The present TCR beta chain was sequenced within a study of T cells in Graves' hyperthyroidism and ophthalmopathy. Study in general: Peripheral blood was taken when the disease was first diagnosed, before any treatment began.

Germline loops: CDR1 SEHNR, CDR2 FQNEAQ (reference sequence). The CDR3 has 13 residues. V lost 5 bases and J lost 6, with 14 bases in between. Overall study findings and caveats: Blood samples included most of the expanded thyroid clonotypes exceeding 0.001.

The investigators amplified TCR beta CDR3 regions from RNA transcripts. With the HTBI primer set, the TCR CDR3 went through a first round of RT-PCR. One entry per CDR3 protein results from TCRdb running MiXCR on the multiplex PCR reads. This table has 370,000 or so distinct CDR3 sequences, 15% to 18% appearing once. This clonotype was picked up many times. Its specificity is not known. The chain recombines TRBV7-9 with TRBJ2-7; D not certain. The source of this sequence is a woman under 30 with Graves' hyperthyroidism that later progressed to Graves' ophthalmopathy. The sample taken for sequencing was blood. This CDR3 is CASSAPVSTEQYF. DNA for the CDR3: TGTGCCAGCAGCGCACCCGTGAGTACCGAGCAGTACTTC.